This T cell receptor beta chain was captured in a study of T cell responses to AZD1222 COVID-19 vaccine. Study results and limitations: Close to half of all spike-specific TCRs reportedly target regions of the variants that are unmutated. Regions 160-218 and 743-854 dominated among vaccine-associated CD4 TCRs spanning spike. Seropositive status at baseline applied to only a handful of AZD1222 recipients. Mostly white British, mostly female donors; authors suggested clonal diversity may be underestimated.

In this sample, this clone turned up once. Its antigen is as yet unknown. The CDR3 consists of 13 residues. CDR1 is SNHLY, CDR2 FYNNEI, per germline. Deletions cut 6 bases from V and 1 base from J, with 10 bases between. This table comes from immunoSEQ multiplex PCR, and its TCRdb copy is limited to in-frame clones, with some not included. The sample has about 82,000 clones, 85% to 90% seen once. The receptor's source is an adult in good health. The sequences come from peripheral blood, collected on day 0 of AZD1222 vaccination. J is TRBJ2-7 and V is TRBV2; TRBD2 might be the D (6 bases). For the CDR3, the DNA is TGTGCCAGCAGAGGGACTTTTTCCTACGAGCAGTACTTC. The encoded protein is CASRGTFSYEQYF.